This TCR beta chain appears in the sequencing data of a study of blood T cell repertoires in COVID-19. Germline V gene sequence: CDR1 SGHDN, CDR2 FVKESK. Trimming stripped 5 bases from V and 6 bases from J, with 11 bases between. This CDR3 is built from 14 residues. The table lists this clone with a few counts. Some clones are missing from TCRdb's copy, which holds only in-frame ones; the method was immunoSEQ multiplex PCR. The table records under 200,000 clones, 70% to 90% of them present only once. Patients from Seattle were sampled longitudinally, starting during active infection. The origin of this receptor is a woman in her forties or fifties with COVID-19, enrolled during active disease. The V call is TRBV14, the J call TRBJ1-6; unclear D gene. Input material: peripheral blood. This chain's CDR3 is CASSIHRGNSPLHF. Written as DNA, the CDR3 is TGTGCCAGCAGCATCCACCGGGGTAATTCACCCCTCCACTTT.